Below are 27 T cell receptor beta chains sequenced from a single sample in a study of T cell changes during pregnancy in multiple sclerosis. Sequencing was performed with immunoSEQ multiplex PCR; in TCRdb, only in-frame clones are kept and a portion is missing. Of about 54,000 clones detected, about 91% appear once; the ten largest clones hold roughly 1.1%. Sequences were derived from peripheral blood, sampled after pregnancy. Receptors originate from a female donor in good health, enrolled as a control in a pregnancy study.

The chain links TRBV30 to TRBJ2-1; TRBD2 matches at 13 bases. Germline CDR1 and CDR2: GTSNPN and SVGIG (reference sequence). This CDR3 comprises 21 residues. The V and J ends lost 1 base and 4 bases, in that order; junction bases with no gene match: 19. CDR3 coding DNA: TGTGCCTGGAGTGGAGTCGTCTTCTTCACTAGCGGGAGGGATAGGTACAATGAGCAGTTCTTC. This sequence encodes CAWSGVVFFTSGRDRYNEQFF.

The J gene is TRBJ1-3, the V gene TRBV18; 8 nucleotides agree with TRBD1. Germline V gene lookup returns CDR1 KGHSH and CDR2 LQKENI. The CDR3 is 17 amino acids. V lost 3 bases to trimming and J lost 0 bases; unmatched junction nucleotides: 7. CDR3 region: CASSPRQGPYSGNTIYF. The CDR3 DNA reads TGTGCCAGCTCACCCCGACAGGGGCCTTACTCTGGAAACACCATATATTTT. Full variable domain (outside the CDR3, taken from reference TRBV18 and TRBJ1-3): NAGVMQNPRHLVRRRGQEARLRCSPMKGHSHVYWYRQLPEEGLKFMVYLQKENIIDESGMPKERFSAEFPKEGPSILRIQQVVRGDSAAYFCASSPRQGPYSGNTIYFGEGSWLTVV.

The genes are TRBV7-2 and TRBJ2-1; D perhaps matches TRBD2 (6 bases). Germline CDR1 is SGHTA and CDR2 is FQGNSA. V lost 2 bases, J lost 2 bases, and 13 bases lay in between. CDR3 length equals 16 residues. The DNA for the CDR3 is TGTGCCAGCAGCTTACAGGGTCGGGAGCCCTACAATGAGCAGTTCTTC. Translated: CASSLQGREPYNEQFF. Together with reference TRBV7-2 and TRBJ2-1, the CDR3 gives the full variable domain: GAGVSQSPSNKVTEKGKDVELRCDPISGHTALYWYRQSLGQGLEFLIYFQGNSAPDKSGLPSDRFSAERTGGSVSTLTIQRTQQEDSAVYLCASSLQGREPYNEQFFGPGTRLTVL.

The rearrangement links TRBV5-6 to TRBJ1-1; TRBD1 matches at 10 bases. V lost 5 bases to trimming and J lost 3 bases; unmatched junction nucleotides: 7. This CDR3 region has 15 residues. Per germline, CDR1 SGHDT and CDR2 YYEEEE. As DNA, the CDR3 is TGTGCCAGCAGACCGGGACAGGGGTCGTACACTGAAGCTTTCTTT. It codes for CASRPGQGSYTEAFF.

This chain connects TRBV6-5 to TRBJ1-5; 11 nucleotides line up with TRBD1. The CDR3 runs 15 residues. Germline V gene lookup returns CDR1 MNHEY and CDR2 SVGAGI. The V gene end was trimmed by 6 bases and the J gene end by 6 bases; junction bases not matched to a gene: 7. The CDR3 reads CASSQGQGVGQPQHF. CDR3 nucleotide sequence: TGTGCCAGCAGCCAGGGACAGGGGGTGGGTCAGCCCCAGCATTTT.

This clone occurred once. This chain connects TRBV13 to TRBJ1-2; TRBD1 agrees at 7 bases. Per the germline V gene, CDR1 is PRHDT and CDR2 is FYEKMQ (reference sequence). The CDR3 consists of 14 residues. Trimming at V came to 0 bases and at J to 5 bases, leaving 3 bases not matched to a gene. This CDR3 reads CASSLGTGEYGYTF. DNA of the CDR3: TGTGCCAGCAGCTTAGGTACAGGGGAATATGGCTACACCTTC. Full variable domain (outside the CDR3, taken from reference TRBV13 and TRBJ1-2): AAGVIQSPRHLIKEKRETATLKCYPIPRHDTVYWYQQGPGQDPQFLISFYEKMQSDKGSIPDRFSAQQFSDYHSELNMSSLELGDSALYFCASSLGTGEYGYTFGSGTRLTVV.

The chain carries TRBV5-1 and TRBJ2-7; 12 bases align to TRBD2. With 1 base clipped from V and 3 bases from J, the junction kept 14 bases outside the gene matches. The CDR3 spans 19 residues. Germline V gene sequence: CDR1 SGHRS, CDR2 YFSETQ. The CDR3 loop is CASSLSPATSGRLYYEQYF. DNA of the CDR3: TGCGCCAGCAGCTTGAGCCCCGCGACTAGCGGGAGATTATACTACGAGCAGTACTTC.

CDR3 region: CASSLDIAYEQYF. The CDR3 region has the DNA TGCGCCAGCAGTCTGGACATCGCCTACGAGCAGTACTTC. The chain combines TRBV5-1 with TRBJ2-7; possible D gene TRBD1, 5 bases. CDR1 SGHRS and CDR2 YFSETQ come from the germline V gene. Trimming removed 5 bases from V and 2 bases from J, with 11 bases in between. The CDR3 has 13 residues.

The chain employs TRBV6-1 and TRBJ1-1; 12 bases are a match to TRBD1. V dropped 9 bases and J dropped 1; count of bases not matched to a gene: 6. Germline V gene data show CDR1 as MNHNS and CDR2 as SASEGT. The CDR3 contains 15 residues. CDR3 region: CASRDRGLSNTEAFF. The CDR3 bases are TGTGCCAGTAGGGACAGGGGGCTTTCGAACACTGAAGCTTTCTTT.

This clone was seen a few times. This chain uses TRBV5-6 with TRBJ2-7; 9 nucleotides align to TRBD1. Germline-derived CDR1 and CDR2 are SGHDT and YYEEEE. CDR3 length: 14 residues. V lost 0 bases, J lost 4 bases, and 2 bases stayed unmatched. The CDR3 DNA reads as TGTGCCAGCAGCTTGGTGGACAGGGGTTACGAGCAGTACTTC. It translates to CASSLVDRGYEQYF.

This chain uses TRBV5-1 with TRBJ2-5, with a weak D call TRBD1 (5 bases). CDR1 is SGHRS, CDR2 YFSETQ, per germline. The length of the CDR3 is 13 residues. Trimming pared 3 bases from V and 4 bases from J, leaving 10 bases between. The CDR3 nucleotides read TGCGCCAGCAGCTCCAGGGTCCCAGAGACCCAGTACTTC. Encoded protein: CASSSRVPETQYF.

The chain employs TRBV19 and TRBJ1-1; D remains ambiguous. There are 16 residues in the CDR3. From germline, CDR1 is LNHDA and CDR2 SQIVND (reference sequence). The V gene lost 2 bases and the J gene lost 3 bases, with 16 bases spanning the gap. CDR3 sequence reads: CASSISRPAGYTEAFF. CDR3 sequence (DNA): TGTGCCAGTAGTATAAGCCGCCCGGCGGGGTACACTGAAGCTTTCTTT.

The gene calls are TRBV9 and TRBJ1-6, with D maybe TRBD1 (6 bases). Germline values: CDR1 SGDLS, CDR2 YYNGEE. CDR3 length equals 15 residues. The germline V and J ends were trimmed by 2 bases and 9 bases, with 15 bases remaining between them. The CDR3 is CASSVLQGFPSPLHF. The DNA of the CDR3 is TGTGCCAGCAGCGTTCTCCAGGGGTTCCCTTCACCCCTCCACTTT.

The gene calls are TRBV27 and TRBJ2-7; a possible D gene is TRBD2 (5 bases). This CDR3 is 17 amino acids long. V was cut by 1 base and J by 0 bases, with 16 bases left in between. Looked up from germline, CDR1 is MNHEY and CDR2 is SMNVEV (reference sequence). Here the CDR3 DNA reads TGTGCCAGCAGTTTATACCATCCGGCGGGTGACTCCTACGAGCAGTACTTC. Its translation is CASSLYHPAGDSYEQYF.

This rearrangement joins TRBV19 to TRBJ2-7; 13 bases are a match to TRBD2. CDR1 is LNHDA and CDR2 is SQIVND in the germline V gene (reference sequence). With V trimmed by 5 bases and J by 6 bases, 4 bases remained unmatched. The CDR3 consists of 14 residues. Written as DNA, the CDR3 is TGTGCCAGTAGTGGACGACTAGCGGGAGGCGAGCAGTACTTC. This sequence encodes CASSGRLAGGEQYF. Full variable domain (rest looked up from reference TRBV19 and TRBJ2-7): DGGITQSPKYLFRKEGQNVTLSCEQNLNHDAMYWYRQDPGQGLRLIYYSQIVNDFQKGDIAEGYSVSREKKESFPLTVTSAQKNPTAFYLCASSGRLAGGEQYFGPGTRLTVT.

The V call is TRBV29-1, the J call TRBJ1-2, with a tentative D call TRBD1 (6 bases). The germline V gene has CDR1 SQVTM and CDR2 ANQGSEA. V gave up 3 bases and J gave up 3 bases, with 11 bases separating them. The CDR3 length is 13 residues. The CDR3 is CSVENSGDYGYTF. Here the CDR3 DNA reads TGCAGCGTTGAGAATTCAGGGGACTATGGCTACACCTTC.

The genes are TRBV5-1 and TRBJ1-2; TRBD1 matches 10 bases. Germline V CDR1 and CDR2: SGHRS, YFSETQ. The V and J ends lost 4 bases and 6 bases, in that order; junction bases with no gene match: 12. The CDR3 runs to 16 residues. The CDR3 DNA is TGCGCCAGCAGCCTATCTTCCGGGACAGGGGCACATGGCTACACCTTC. It translates to CASSLSSGTGAHGYTF.

This clone showed up just once. This rearrangement joins TRBV19 to TRBJ1-4; D gene ambiguous. Trimming took off 3 bases at V and 4 bases at J, with 9 bases between the two ends. From germline, CDR1 is LNHDA and CDR2 SQIVND (reference sequence). CDR3 length: 14 amino acids. The CDR3 spells CASSIGRDNEKLFF. As DNA, the CDR3 is TGTGCCAGTAGTATTGGGCGCGATAATGAAAAACTGTTTTTT.

The chain employs TRBV29-1 and TRBJ1-6; 7 bases agree with TRBD1. V gave up 4 bases and J gave up 7 bases; unmatched junction bases: 7. The CDR3 has 14 residues. Per the germline V gene, CDR1 is SQVTM and CDR2 is ANQGSEA. The CDR3: CSVVEGAGNSPLHF. The CDR3 DNA follows: TGCAGCGTTGTTGAGGGGGCCGGGAATTCACCCCTCCACTTT.

V and J are TRBV18 and TRBJ2-1, with a tentative D call TRBD2 (7 bases). The CDR3 has 15 amino acids. Germline V gives CDR1 KGHSH, CDR2 LQKENI. Trimming pared 4 bases from V and 7 bases from J, leaving 17 bases between. In nucleotides, the CDR3 is TGTGCCAGCTCACTACGGGGGGCCTTGGGGAATGAGCAGTTCTTC. This codes for CASSLRGALGNEQFF.

The chain employs TRBV2 and TRBJ1-5; 9 bases align to TRBD1. Germline CDR1 is SNHLY and CDR2 is FYNNEI. The CDR3 is 16 amino acids. V lost 6 bases, J lost 0 bases, and 6 bases stayed unmatched. The CDR3 nucleotides are TGTGCCAGCAGGGCCGGGACAGGGAATAGCAATCAGCCCCAGCATTTT. Encoded protein: CASRAGTGNSNQPQHF.

The CDR3 region is CASMGGDTQYF. Written as DNA, the CDR3 is TGTGCCAGTATGGGAGGAGATACGCAGTATTTT. V gene TRBV19 combines with J gene TRBJ2-3, with D possibly being TRBD2 (6 bases). CDR1 is LNHDA, CDR2 SQIVND, per germline (reference sequence). The V end lost 7 bases, the J end lost 5 bases, and 7 bases lay between the germline ends. The CDR3 loop spans 11 amino acids.

This chain joins TRBV19 and TRBJ2-7, with a weak D call TRBD1 (6 bases). Germline loops: CDR1 LNHDA, CDR2 SQIVND (reference sequence). Trimming pared 6 bases from V and 5 bases from J, leaving 14 bases between. The CDR3 consists of 13 residues. The CDR3: CASSADRSNEQYF. CDR3 coding DNA: TGTGCCAGTAGCGCGGACAGAAGCAACGAGCAGTACTTC.

The chain uses TRBV28 and TRBJ2-7, with 11 bases lining up with TRBD1. This CDR3 comprises 14 residues. The germline V gene encodes CDR1 MDHEN and CDR2 SYDVKM. The J segment lost 6 bases and the V segment lost 8 bases, leaving 9 bases of the junction unmatched. CDR3 nucleotide sequence: TGTGCCAGCCAAATGGGACAGGGGGTTGGCGAGCAGTACTTC. This codes for CASQMGQGVGEQYF. The whole variable domain, filled in from reference TRBV28 and TRBJ2-7, reads DVKVTQSSRYLVKRTGEKVFLECVQDMDHENMFWYRQDPGLGLRLIYFSYDVKMKEKGDIPEGYSVSREKKERFSLILESASTNQTSMYLCASQMGQGVGEQYFGPGTRLTVT.

V usage is TRBV2 and J usage is TRBJ1-4; 10 nucleotides align to TRBD1. Germline CDR1 reads SNHLY; CDR2 reads FYNNEI. The CDR3 extends over 17 amino acids. Trimming at V came to 6 bases and at J to 5 bases, leaving 12 bases not matched to a gene. The CDR3 nucleotides read TGTGCCAGCAGCGGGACAGGGGCTGTCTGGGGGAATGAAAAACTGTTTTTT. Translated, it gives CASSGTGAVWGNEKLFF.

The chain recombines TRBV21-1 with TRBJ2-3; no check of the table's D call, TRBD1, against the DNA was made. TRBV21-1 is a recognized pseudogene. The CDR3 is 17 residues long. CDR3 nucleotide sequence: TGTGCCAGCAGCAAAGGGGACCCCGGGACAGCCTTCTATACGCAGTATTTT. Amino acid sequence: CASSKGDPGTAFYTQYF.

The rearrangement links TRBV27 to TRBJ1-5; possible D gene TRBD1, 5 bases. V was trimmed by 2 bases and J by 0 bases, leaving 8 bases between them. The CDR3 is 15 amino acids. Germline CDR1 and CDR2: MNHEY and SMNVEV (reference sequence). In DNA form, the CDR3 reads TGTGCCAGCAGTTTACAGGGTTATAGCAATCAGCCCCAGCATTTT. Amino acids: CASSLQGYSNQPQHF.